This TCR beta chain was obtained from a study of OX40 agonist ivuxolimab in advanced cancers. Study-level information: At approximately 80% male, the cohort had a mean age of 60 years, ranging from roughly 20 to 85. Eligibility admitted prior anti-PD-1, anti-PD-L1 or anti-CTLA-4 therapy; around 38% had some. Overall study findings and caveats: CD4+ and CD8+ blood T cells expanded clonally by week 6 at 0.1 to 3.0 mg/kg. Clonal expansion among partial responders at 0.1-3.0 mg/kg ranked near the lowest.

Worth noting for this clone: The antigen remains unidentified.

Sequencing was performed with immunoSEQ multiplex PCR; in TCRdb, only in-frame clones are kept and a portion is missing. The sample consists of 50,000 to 65,000 clones, around 85% of them appearing once. The sample in question was CD4+ or CD8+ T cells sorted from blood, obtained in a trial of the OX40 agonist ivuxolimab. The sequence was obtained from an adult with an advanced solid tumor such as melanoma, head and neck, liver or kidney cancer.

The CDR3 DNA follows: TGCGCCAGCAGCCGCAGCGAATTCTATGGCTACACCTTC. It specifies CASSRSEFYGYTF. The genes are TRBV4-3 and TRBJ1-2, with D unclear. The CDR3 has 13 residues. The V and J ends lost 4 bases and 4 bases respectively, with 10 bases between them. The V gene's germline CDR1 is LGHNA and CDR2 YSLEER.